This entry features one T cell receptor (beta chain) sequence. These data are taken from a study of shared T cell receptors in the human thymus. The CDR3 length is 17 residues. Per the germline V gene, CDR1 is SGHVS and CDR2 is FNYEAQ. The germline V and J ends were trimmed by 4 bases and 2 bases, with 18 bases remaining between them. Measured with immunoSEQ multiplex PCR; TCRdb has only the in-frame clones, and not every one. There are hundreds of thousands of clones in the sample; over 75% occur only once, and roughly 0.0094% lies in the top ten. These data also formed part of another study, on human thymus T cells. That study reports: Resected material from corrective heart surgery provided the thymus tissue analysed.

The sample consisted of thymocytes. The source of this sequence is a boy in the first two years of life with a congenital heart defect. The chain links TRBV7-6 to TRBJ1-5; D remains unclear. DNA of the CDR3: TGTGCCAGCAGCTCGCTCCCCACCGACGAGGGCAATCAGCCCCAGCATTTT. This encodes CASSSLPTDEGNQPQHF.